The clone carrying this T cell receptor (beta chain) showed up just once. The sample is drawn from a study of blood T cell repertoires in COVID-19. Sequencing was performed with immunoSEQ multiplex PCR; in TCRdb, only in-frame clones are kept and a portion is missing. The sample includes some 72,000 clones, around nine tenths of them seen just once. The sequenced sample consisted of peripheral blood. This receptor was obtained from a man aged 55 to 70 with acute or convalescent COVID-19.

CDR3 nucleotide sequence: TGCGCCAGCAGCCAAGATCAACAGGACTCCTACGAGCAGTACTTC. Protein product: CASSQDQQDSYEQYF. The rearrangement joins TRBV4-1 to TRBJ2-7; a weak D match, TRBD1 (5 bases). The germline CDR1 and CDR2 sequences are MGHRA and YSYEKL. This CDR3 has 15 amino acids. V was shortened by 0 bases and J by 0 bases, with 9 bases between the two germline ends.